This T cell receptor beta chain is from a study of TIL therapy for anti-PD-1-resistant metastatic lung cancer (dated by TCRdb to about 2021). For the study in its entirety: Tumors were harvested prior to any PD-1/PD-L1 blockade, after which nivolumab was administered to patients, and lymphodepletion, expanded TIL infusion and IL-2 were given to patients who progressed. The cohort was predominantly lung adenocarcinoma, with several EGFR-mutant and two ALK-rearranged tumors, and half of patients were current or former smokers. A median age of around 58 years (range about 35-85) and a median tumor PD-L1 proportion score of 6% were recorded among enrolled patients. A median non-synonymous tumor mutation burden of around 1.4 mutations per megabase was determined across the cohort by whole-exome sequencing. T cell receptor beta sequencing of tumor and peripheral blood was used to follow clonotypes across the tumor, the expanded TIL product and serial blood samples.

CDR1 and CDR2 were assigned from the germline V gene (reference sequence) as LNHDA and SQIVND. Trimming costs V 8 bases and J 4 bases, and their ends lie 17 bases apart. The CDR3 holds 14 amino acids from the cysteine to the phenylalanine. Just the 42-base CDR3 DNA is kept, in frame starting at base 1. General findings and caveats noted by the study authors: The cohort was highly selected, including more treatment-naive, never-smoker and oncogene-addicted patients than is typical, which limits generalizability. The study protocol defined all tumor marker inferences as exploratory. Infused TIL clonotypes partially replaced the baseline peripheral repertoire then decayed over months, with no apparent association between persistence and response.

Using bias-controlled multiplex PCR with the immunoSEQ v3 hsTCRB kit, the TCR beta CDR3 regions were amplified from genomic DNA. TCR libraries were sequenced on an Illumina NextSeq 500 to about 2.1 million read pairs for survey level or roughly 4.5-6 million for deep level. Regarding the original processing steps: The immunoSEQ Analyzer software assigned V, D and J genes, filtered out non-productive sequences, and reported clonality. To compare repertoires between infused TIL and blood, productive Simpson clonality was used along with the Morisita overlap index of productive TRB rearrangements. For each clone in blood, the absolute clonotype count was estimated by multiplying the lymphocyte count by the CD3+ fraction and by the clone's productive frequency. TCRdb holds this immuneACCESS table with in-frame rearrangements only. Some clones are missing; in checked studies, unresolved V genes explain under half, and the rest has no known cause. That table furnishes V, J and clone size, whereas the DNA furnished D and trimming. The sample table records approximately 60,000 clones; roughly four fifths of these occur just once. The ten largest account for roughly 3% of the sample.

On this clone: Which antigen it targets is not known. Base qualities are missing; no much larger clone stands one base away.

The sample's time point label, decoded: pre-treatment sample, taken before nivolumab and TIL therapy. Adults with stage 4 NSCLC were enrolled in a dual-center phase I trial from October 2017 to January 2020. The samples were drawn from an open-label, single-arm phase I trial testing tumor-infiltrating lymphocyte therapy combined with nivolumab in advanced non-small cell lung cancer. Blood mononuclear cells from EDTA tubes were isolated by Ficoll gradient, snap-frozen as pellets, and DNA was extracted with a Qiagen mini-prep kit. The material was blood, obtained at baseline. The V and J genes are TRBV19 and TRBJ1-2; no D segment can be confidently identified. The source is a person aged 25 to 85 with non-small cell lung cancer. The CDR3 region reads CASSSSGRIYGYTF. DNA sequence: TGTGCCAGTTCCTCATCTGGTAGGATCTATGGCTACACCTTC.